The 11 T cell receptor beta chains presented below share a single source sample, sequenced in a study of T cell changes during pregnancy in multiple sclerosis. TCRdb's table, derived via immunoSEQ multiplex PCR, lists solely in-frame clones and lacks some. The sample has around 60,000 clones, less than 95% seen once. The specimen was CD4+ T cells from peripheral blood mononuclear cells, collected after pregnancy. These receptors all stem from a female donor in good health, enrolled as a control in a pregnancy study.

The chain combines TRBV7-2 with TRBJ2-7; TRBD2 aligns across 8 bases. This CDR3 is 15 amino acids long. The J segment lost 4 bases and the V segment lost 5 bases, leaving 10 bases of the junction unmatched. Germline V CDR1 and CDR2: SGHTA, FQGNSA. The DNA of the CDR3 is TGTGCCAGCAGCCAAACTACTAGCGGCGTTTACGAGCAGTACTTC. Translating gives CASSQTTSGVYEQYF. Full variable domain (missing parts from reference TRBV7-2 and TRBJ2-7): GAGVSQSPSNKVTEKGKDVELRCDPISGHTALYWYRQSLGQGLEFLIYFQGNSAPDKSGLPSDRFSAERTGGSVSTLTIQRTQQEDSAVYLCASSQTTSGVYEQYFGPGTRLTVT.

The chain couples TRBV6-1 to TRBJ2-2; D gene ambiguous. From germline, CDR1 is MNHNS and CDR2 SASEGT. V dropped 4 bases and J dropped 2 bases, with 5 bases sitting between them. There are 13 residues in the CDR3. The CDR3 bases are TGTGCCAGCAGTGTTCAAAACACCGGGGAGCTGTTTTTT. Amino acid sequence: CASSVQNTGELFF.

The genes are TRBV6-6 and TRBJ1-2; 9 bases agree with TRBD1. The V gene's germline CDR1 is MNHNY and CDR2 SVGAGI (reference sequence). Trimming cost V 6 bases and J 2 bases; bases outside gene matches: 4. The CDR3 covers 14 residues. The CDR3 DNA follows: TGTGCCAGCAGCTACGGACAGGGGAACTATGGCTACACCTTC. This translates into CASSYGQGNYGYTF.

The chain is built from TRBV15 and TRBJ2-3; possibly TRBD2 for D (5 bases). The V end lost 3 bases, the J end lost 3 bases, and 7 bases lay between the germline ends. The CDR3 loop spans 13 amino acids. Germline V gene lookup returns CDR1 LNHNV and CDR2 YYDKDF (reference sequence). CDR3 sequence (DNA): TGTGCCACCAGCAGCCCGGGAACAGATACGCAGTATTTT. As protein: CATSSPGTDTQYF.

This chain uses TRBV11-3 with TRBJ2-3; the match to TRBD2 covers 10 bases. The trim removed 0 bases at V and 5 bases at J, leaving 2 bases unmatched. This CDR3 region has 15 residues. The germline V gene encodes CDR1 SGHNT and CDR2 YENEEA. The CDR3 nucleotides read TGTGCCAGCAGCTTAGACCAGCGGGGGGGAGATACGCAGTATTTT. Translating it yields CASSLDQRGGDTQYF.

The chain employs TRBV2 and TRBJ2-7; D gene ambiguous. V was clipped by 5 bases and J by 8 bases, with 13 bases between them. The CDR3 covers 12 residues. CDR1 and CDR2 from the germline V gene are SNHLY and FYNNEI. The CDR3 DNA is TGTGCCAGCAGTAACGACGAGGCCCAGCAGTACTTC. Translated: CASSNDEAQQYF.

The chain links TRBV7-2 to TRBJ1-1; tentative D call: TRBD1 (6 bases). V was shortened by 5 bases and J by 6 bases, with 19 bases between the two germline ends. The CDR3 length is 15 residues. CDR1 is SGHTA, CDR2 FQGNSA, per germline. The CDR3 DNA reads as TGTGCCAGCAGCCCCCCAGGTCAGGGGACCGCTGAAGCTTTCTTT. Translating it yields CASSPPGQGTAEAFF. The whole variable domain, remainder taken from reference TRBV7-2 and TRBJ1-1, is GAGVSQSPSNKVTEKGKDVELRCDPISGHTALYWYRQSLGQGLEFLIYFQGNSAPDKSGLPSDRFSAERTGGSVSTLTIQRTQQEDSAVYLCASSPPGQGTAEAFFGQGTRLTVV.

This chain joins TRBV2 and TRBJ1-1; TRBD1 might be the D (5 bases). Trimming pared 2 bases from V and 5 bases from J, leaving 12 bases between. The germline V gene has CDR1 SNHLY and CDR2 FYNNEI. This CDR3 comprises 14 residues. For the CDR3, the DNA is TGTGCCAGCAGTGAACAGGGAAAGAGTACTGAAGCTTTCTTT. Its translation is CASSEQGKSTEAFF.

The J gene is TRBJ1-2, the V gene TRBV18, with 9 nucleotides matching TRBD1. Trimming cost V 8 bases and J 6 bases; bases outside gene matches: 10. CDR3 size: 14 residues. Germline assignment: CDR1 KGHSH and CDR2 LQKENI. CDR3 residues: CASKLAGTGHGYTF. The CDR3, as DNA: TGTGCCAGCAAGTTAGCCGGGACAGGGCATGGCTACACCTTC. The complete variable domain, with remaining parts taken from reference TRBV18 and TRBJ1-2, reads NAGVMQNPRHLVRRRGQEARLRCSPMKGHSHVYWYRQLPEEGLKFMVYLQKENIIDESGMPKERFSAEFPKEGPSILRIQQVVRGDSAAYFCASKLAGTGHGYTFGSGTRLTVV.

The chain uses TRBV21-1 and TRBJ2-2; TRBD1 is the table's D call and was not checked against the DNA. TRBV21-1 is assigned pseudogene status. The CDR3 extends over 23 amino acids. CDR3 in amino acids: CASSFHEPGQGAFIGIRTGELFF. CDR3 nucleotides: TGTGCCAGCAGCTTCCATGAGCCGGGACAGGGGGCTTTCATCGGTATACGTACCGGGGAGCTGTTTTTT.

The count of this clone is one. The chain joins TRBV7-8 to TRBJ2-7; D is undetermined. Trimming removed 5 bases from V and 0 bases from J, with 14 bases in between. The CDR3 has 15 residues. The germline gives CDR1 SGHVS, CDR2 FQNEAQ. This CDR3 reads CASSPGRVSSYEQYF. The CDR3 DNA follows: TGTGCCAGCAGCCCTGGTAGAGTTAGCTCCTACGAGCAGTACTTC.